Presented here are 18 T cell receptor beta chains from one specimen sequenced in a study of blood T cell repertoires in COVID-19. The protocol was immunoSEQ multiplex PCR, while the TCRdb copy is restricted to in-frame clones and leaves out a portion. The sample shows 300,000 or so clones, about 82% of them seen only once. The sample taken for sequencing was peripheral blood. These receptors came from a woman in her forties or fifties with acute or convalescent COVID-19.

The chain joins TRBV28 to TRBJ1-4; 8 nucleotides line up with TRBD1. This CDR3 spans 15 amino acids. Germline lookup yields CDR1 MDHEN and CDR2 SYDVKM. The J segment lost 5 bases and the V segment lost 3 bases, leaving 5 bases of the junction unmatched. CDR3 region: CASSFLQGGNEKLFF. CDR3 DNA: TGTGCCAGCAGTTTTCTACAGGGGGGGAATGAAAAACTGTTTTTT.

The gene calls are TRBV7-8 and TRBJ1-5, with 10 positions matching TRBD1. This CDR3 has 15 residues. Trimming cost V 4 bases and J 5 bases; bases outside gene matches: 5. The germline V gene encodes CDR1 SGHVS and CDR2 FQNEAQ. The CDR3: CASSSRQGAYQPQHF. The CDR3 nucleotides read TGTGCCAGCAGCTCCCGACAGGGGGCATATCAGCCCCAGCATTTT.

The chain is built from TRBV7-3 and TRBJ2-2, with TRBD1 matching 10 bases. The CDR3 loop spans 15 amino acids. Germline V gene lookup returns CDR1 SGHTA and CDR2 FQGTGA. Trimming removed 5 bases from V and 3 bases from J; junction bases left unmatched: 3. For the CDR3, the DNA is TGTGCCAGCAGCCCGACAGGGGGCTACACCGGGGAGCTGTTTTTT. This codes for CASSPTGGYTGELFF.

The V gene is TRBV15, the J gene TRBJ1-3, with D unclear. V dropped 1 base and J dropped 2 bases, with 9 bases sitting between them. CDR1 and CDR2 from the germline V gene are LNHNV and YYDKDF (reference sequence). CDR3 length: 15 amino acids. Written as DNA, the CDR3 is TGTGCCACCAGCAGAGTGGTCAGTCCTGGAAACACCATATATTTT. Amino acids: CATSRVVSPGNTIYF.

This clone was found a few times. The chain has TRBV12-3 or TRBV12-4 and TRBJ2-7; maybe TRBD2 (6 bases). V was pared by 3 bases and J by 5 bases, with 11 bases between. There are 13 residues in the CDR3. The CDR3 spells CASSFGGGDEQYF. The CDR3 nucleotides read TGTGCCAGCAGTTTTGGGGGAGGCGACGAGCAGTACTTC.

The chain employs TRBV12-2 and TRBJ1-3; whether TRBD1, the table's D call, matches the DNA was not checked. TRBV12-2 has pseudogene status. This CDR3 contains 17 residues. CDR3 loop: CASRLAPKPGCGNTIYF. Here the CDR3 DNA reads TGTGCAAGTCGCTTAGCCCCTAAGCCAGGGTGTGGAAACACCATATATTTT.

The chain links TRBV6-5 to TRBJ1-5, with 7 nucleotides matching TRBD1. Germline V gives CDR1 MNHEY, CDR2 SVGAGI. The CDR3 is 15 residues long. Germline trimming cut 5 bases from V and 3 bases from J; bases unmatched to any gene: 7. The chain's CDR3 is CASSPMTGNNQPQHF. Here the CDR3 DNA reads TGTGCCAGCAGTCCCATGACAGGGAACAATCAGCCCCAGCATTTT.

This clone was counted only a few times. The chain couples TRBV2 to TRBJ1-5; 7 nucleotides match TRBD1. This CDR3 has 14 residues. V shed 4 bases, J shed 4 bases, and the junction held 4 bases outside the gene matches. The germline V gene has CDR1 SNHLY and CDR2 FYNNEI. The chain's CDR3 is CASSGTGENQPQHF. The CDR3 DNA reads TGTGCCAGCAGTGGGACAGGTGAAAATCAGCCCCAGCATTTT.

This clone was observed a few times. This sequence joins TRBV14 and TRBJ2-7; tentatively, D is TRBD1 (6 bases). V shed 4 bases and J shed 4 bases, with 17 bases lying between them. The CDR3 is 15 amino acids. The germline gives CDR1 SGHDN, CDR2 FVKESK. As DNA, the CDR3 is TGTGCCAGCAGCCGGGACACCGGGTCCTCTTACGAGCAGTACTTC. It yields the protein CASSRDTGSSYEQYF.

This chain uses TRBV19 with TRBJ2-3; no definite D call. Germline CDR1 LNHDA, CDR2 SQIVND (reference sequence). V was trimmed by 9 bases and J by 3 bases, leaving 25 bases between them. This CDR3 region has 17 residues. For the CDR3, the DNA is TGTGCCAGAACCATCAAGCCTAGTCAACCCCGGACAGATACGCAGTATTTT. This codes for CARTIKPSQPRTDTQYF.

This clone came up a few times. The chain links TRBV7-9 to TRBJ1-2, with 8 bases identical to TRBD1. The CDR3 consists of 14 residues. The J segment lost 8 bases and the V segment lost 5 bases, leaving 10 bases of the junction unmatched. Germline-derived CDR1 and CDR2 are SEHNR and FQNEAQ (reference sequence). The CDR3 region is CASSRGQASGGYTF. The CDR3 coding sequence is TGTGCCAGCAGCCGGGGACAGGCCTCTGGGGGCTACACCTTC.

The chain carries TRBV5-4 and TRBJ2-5; 14 bases match TRBD2. Germline CDR1 SGHNT, CDR2 YYREEE (reference sequence). The V gene end was trimmed by 4 bases and the J gene end by 13 bases; junction bases not matched to a gene: 9. The CDR3 runs 14 residues. The CDR3 region has the DNA TGTGCCAGCAGCATGGGACTAGCGGGAGATAGTCCGTACTTC. Translated: CASSMGLAGDSPYF.

The chain combines TRBV15 with TRBJ2-7; D is undetermined. The V end lost 3 bases, the J end lost 4 bases, and 10 bases lay between the germline ends. The CDR3 length is 13 residues. Germline-derived CDR1 and CDR2 are LNHNV and YYDKDF (reference sequence). CDR3 sequence: CATSSKANYEQYF. The CDR3 DNA follows: TGTGCCACCAGCAGTAAAGCCAATTACGAGCAGTACTTC.

This chain uses TRBV28 with TRBJ2-7; 7 bases match TRBD1. This CDR3 comprises 15 residues. V dropped 7 bases and J dropped 4; count of bases not matched to a gene: 13. The germline CDR1 and CDR2 sequences are MDHEN and SYDVKM. The CDR3 DNA follows: TGTGCCAGCATCTGGGCGGGCAGGGGGTCATACGAGCAGTACTTC. Its translation: CASIWAGRGSYEQYF.

The J gene is TRBJ2-7, the V gene TRBV5-1; 7 nucleotides line up with TRBD1. The germline gives CDR1 SGHRS, CDR2 YFSETQ. The junction had 12 bases not matched to a gene; V was cut back by 1 base and J by 5 bases. The CDR3 sequence is 16 residues long. Written as DNA, the CDR3 is TGCGCCAGCAGCTTGAGTGTTTCGCAGGGGGTCCACGAGCAGTACTTC. Protein sequence: CASSLSVSQGVHEQYF.

The rearrangement uses TRBV7-9 and TRBJ2-2; 7 nucleotides line up with TRBD2. Germline V CDR1 and CDR2: SEHNR, FQNEAQ (reference sequence). V was pared by 3 bases and J by 1 base, with 8 bases of the junction left unmatched. This CDR3 region has 17 residues. CDR3 DNA sequence: TGTGCCAGCAGCTTTCCTCGACTAGCCGTGAACACCGGGGAGCTGTTTTTT. Protein sequence: CASSFPRLAVNTGELFF.

The V and J genes are TRBV19 and TRBJ2-3; the match to TRBD1 covers 10 bases. CDR1 and CDR2 (germline): LNHDA, SQIVND (reference sequence). V lost 5 bases, J lost 3 bases, and 5 bases stayed unmatched. This CDR3 is built from 15 residues. The CDR3 DNA reads TGTGCCAGTAGTCCCCGGGACAGGGGTACAGATACGCAGTATTTT. It yields the protein CASSPRDRGTDTQYF.

The V gene is TRBV9, the J gene TRBJ2-1, with D unclear. This CDR3 region has 14 residues. The V end lost 0 bases, the J end lost 7 bases, and 11 bases lay between the germline ends. CDR1 and CDR2 from the germline V gene are SGDLS and YYNGEE. CDR3 sequence (DNA): TGTGCCAGCAGCGTAGAAGTCTACGGGAATGAGCAGTTCTTC. It specifies CASSVEVYGNEQFF.